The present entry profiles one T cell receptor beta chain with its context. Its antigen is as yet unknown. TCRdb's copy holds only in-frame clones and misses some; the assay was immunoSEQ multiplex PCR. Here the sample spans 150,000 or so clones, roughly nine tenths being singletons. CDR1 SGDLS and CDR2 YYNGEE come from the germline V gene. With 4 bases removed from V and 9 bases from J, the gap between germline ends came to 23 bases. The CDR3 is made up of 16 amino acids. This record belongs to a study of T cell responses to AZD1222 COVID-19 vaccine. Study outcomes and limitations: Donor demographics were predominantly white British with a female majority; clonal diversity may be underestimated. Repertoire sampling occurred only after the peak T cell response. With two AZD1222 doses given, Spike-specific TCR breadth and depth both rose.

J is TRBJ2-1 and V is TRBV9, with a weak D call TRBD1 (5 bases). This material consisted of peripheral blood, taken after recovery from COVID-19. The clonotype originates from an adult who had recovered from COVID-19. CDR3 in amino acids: CASSSSGQGFLGEQFF. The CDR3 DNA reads TGTGCCAGCAGCTCTAGTGGGCAGGGATTTTTAGGTGAGCAGTTCTTC.